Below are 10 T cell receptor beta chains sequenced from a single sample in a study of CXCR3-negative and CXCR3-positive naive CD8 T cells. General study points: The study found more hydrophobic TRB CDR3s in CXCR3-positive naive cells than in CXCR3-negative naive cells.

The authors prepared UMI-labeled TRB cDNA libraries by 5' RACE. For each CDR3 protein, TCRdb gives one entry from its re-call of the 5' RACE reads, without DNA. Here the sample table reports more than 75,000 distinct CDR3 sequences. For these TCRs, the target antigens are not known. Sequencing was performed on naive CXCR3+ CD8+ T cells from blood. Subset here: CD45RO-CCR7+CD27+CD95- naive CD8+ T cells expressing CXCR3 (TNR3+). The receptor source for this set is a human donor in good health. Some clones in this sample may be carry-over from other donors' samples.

The CDR3 sequence: CASSFMRETQYF. The chain carries TRBV12-3 or TRBV12-4 and TRBJ2-5. The length of the CDR3 is 12 residues.

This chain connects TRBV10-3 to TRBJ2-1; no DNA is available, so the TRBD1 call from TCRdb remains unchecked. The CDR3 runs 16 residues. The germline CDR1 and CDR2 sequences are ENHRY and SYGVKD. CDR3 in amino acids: CAISESLGAGLDEQFF.

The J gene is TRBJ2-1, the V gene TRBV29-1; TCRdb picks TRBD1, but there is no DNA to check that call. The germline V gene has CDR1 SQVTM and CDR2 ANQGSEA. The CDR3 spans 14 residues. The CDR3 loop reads CSFPLGQGYNEQFF.

This chain's CDR3 is CASSLGLAGLYNEQFF. The chain joins TRBV5-6 to TRBJ2-1; with no DNA, the TCRdb D assignment of TRBD2 cannot be verified. Germline lookup yields CDR1 SGHDT and CDR2 YYEEEE. This CDR3 has 16 amino acids.

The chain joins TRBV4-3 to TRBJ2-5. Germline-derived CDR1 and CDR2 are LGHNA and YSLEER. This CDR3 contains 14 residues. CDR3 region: CASSQDVGKETQYF.

This CDR3 reads CASSPSIEGTLYNEQFF. The rearrangement links TRBV4-3 to TRBJ2-1. This CDR3 has 17 amino acids. Germline V CDR1 and CDR2: LGHNA, YSLEER.

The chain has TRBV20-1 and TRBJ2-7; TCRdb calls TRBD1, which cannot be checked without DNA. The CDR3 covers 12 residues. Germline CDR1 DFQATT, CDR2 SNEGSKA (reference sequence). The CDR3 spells CSARPRDMEQYF.

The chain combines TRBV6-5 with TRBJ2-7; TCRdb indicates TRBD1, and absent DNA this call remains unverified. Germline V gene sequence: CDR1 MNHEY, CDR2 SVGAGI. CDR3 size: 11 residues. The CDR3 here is CASGASYEQYF.

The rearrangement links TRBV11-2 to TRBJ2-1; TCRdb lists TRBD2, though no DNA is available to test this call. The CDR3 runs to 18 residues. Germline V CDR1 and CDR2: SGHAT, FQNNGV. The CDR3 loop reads CASLKGLAGASSYNEQFF.

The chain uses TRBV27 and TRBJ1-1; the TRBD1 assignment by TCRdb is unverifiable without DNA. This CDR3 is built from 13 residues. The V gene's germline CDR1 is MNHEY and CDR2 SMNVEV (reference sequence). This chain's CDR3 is CASSFFDRDEAFF.